Following are 27 T cell receptor beta chains from one sample sequenced in a study of cytomegalovirus exposure and HLA in healthy donors. PCR involved 60 Vbeta and 13 Jbeta primers. Some clones are missing from TCRdb's copy, which holds only in-frame ones; the method was immunoSEQ multiplex PCR. The profile covers around 190,000 clones, with around 76% appearing a single time and under 2% taken by the ten largest. Sequencing input: PBMCs. These receptors were obtained from a man aged 25-45 years in good health and CMV-seronegative.

This clone has just one count. The rearrangement uses TRBV6-5 and TRBJ1-2, with D hard to call. Trimming removed 2 bases at V and 8 bases at J, with 12 bases between. The CDR3 contains 13 residues. Germline loops: CDR1 MNHEY, CDR2 SVGAGI. The chain's CDR3 is CASSYARSGGYTF. The CDR3 DNA sequence: TGTGCCAGCAGTTACGCCAGGTCGGGGGGCTACACCTTC.

This chain connects TRBV1 to TRBJ2-5; TRBD2 was called by the table and not checked on the DNA. The DNA matches TRBJ2-7 better at its end, which makes the J call doubtful. TRBV1 is a known pseudogene. This CDR3 has 15 residues. DNA of the CDR3: TGCACCAGCAGCCAAGGGGGGGAGCCTAACTACGAGCAGTACTTC. Protein product: CTSSQGGEPNYEQYF.

V gene TRBV11-2 combines with J gene TRBJ1-3; possibly TRBD1 for D (6 bases). Deletions cut 5 bases from V and 0 bases from J, with 11 bases between. The CDR3 extends over 15 amino acids. The germline CDR1 and CDR2 sequences are SGHAT and FQNNGV. The CDR3 spells CASSRDTNSGNTIYF. CDR3 in DNA: TGTGCCAGCAGCCGGGACACGAACTCTGGAAACACCATATATTTT.

The chain joins TRBV2 to TRBJ2-7, with D uncertain. The CDR3 is made up of 11 amino acids. V lost 6 bases, J lost 1 base, and 4 bases lay in between. Germline values: CDR1 SNHLY, CDR2 FYNNEI. The CDR3 DNA sequence: TGTGCCAGCAGGGCTTCCTACGAGCAGTACTTC. Translated, it gives CASRASYEQYF.

The V gene is TRBV13, the J gene TRBJ2-3, with 7 nucleotides matching TRBD2. The CDR3 spans 20 residues. The germline CDR1 and CDR2 sequences are PRHDT and FYEKMQ (reference sequence). The J segment lost 0 bases and the V segment lost 5 bases, leaving 20 bases of the junction unmatched. The CDR3 coding sequence is TGTGCCAGCAGCCCAATGTTGGGGGTTGGGGAGGGCCCTAGCACAGATACGCAGTATTTT. As protein: CASSPMLGVGEGPSTDTQYF.

The chain carries TRBV2 and TRBJ1-4; 10 bases are a match to TRBD1. Looked up from germline, CDR1 is SNHLY and CDR2 is FYNNEI. The CDR3 contains 14 residues. V lost 5 bases and J lost 8; bases outside the gene matches: 5. CDR3 amino acids: CASSPGQGTEKLFF. The DNA of the CDR3 is TGTGCCAGCAGTCCGGGACAGGGGACGGAAAAACTGTTTTTT.

The J gene is TRBJ1-5, the V gene TRBV2; D is undetermined. V was clipped by 11 bases and J by 1 base, with 15 bases between them. The V gene's germline CDR1 is SNHLY and CDR2 FYNNEI. This CDR3 has 14 residues. The CDR3 here is CAARGGMSNQPQHF. CDR3 nucleotides: TGTGCCGCCCGGGGAGGGATGAGCAATCAGCCCCAGCATTTT.

As concerns this clone: Its ends do not fully match the called genes, so a read error is possible. The rearrangement links TRBV19 to TRBJ1-4; a possible D gene is TRBD1 (6 bases). The CDR3 contains 12 residues. The germline V gene has CDR1 LNHDA and CDR2 SQIVND (reference sequence). CDR3 sequence reads: CASSIADREKTF. The CDR3 DNA follows: TGTGCCAGTAGTATCGCGGACAGAGAAAAGACGTTT.

The V gene is TRBV7-9, the J gene TRBJ2-7; a possible D gene is TRBD2 (5 bases). The CDR3 loop spans 13 amino acids. Germline CDR1 is SEHNR and CDR2 is FQNEAQ (reference sequence). V lost 0 bases and J 5 bases, leaving 8 bases between the germline ends. The DNA of the CDR3 is TGTGCCAGCAGCTTAGCTGGGAGCCACGAGCAGTACTTC. As protein: CASSLAGSHEQYF.

In this sample, this clone turned up a few times. This sequence joins TRBV14 and TRBJ2-1; D possibly corresponds to TRBD1 (6 bases). The ends were cut back, 6 bases at V and 5 bases at J, with 14 bases in the middle. CDR1 SGHDN and CDR2 FVKESK come from the germline V gene. The CDR3 spans 14 residues. CDR3: CASSVRGLDNEQFF. The CDR3 DNA reads TGTGCCAGCAGTGTCAGGGGCCTCGACAATGAGCAGTTCTTC. The complete variable domain, with remaining parts taken from reference TRBV14 and TRBJ2-1, reads EAGVTQFPSHSVIEKGQTVTLRCDPISGHDNLYWYRRVMGKEIKFLLHFVKESKQDESGMPNNRFLAERTGGTYSTLKVQPAELEDSGVYFCASSVRGLDNEQFFGPGTRLTVL.

This clone was observed once. This chain joins TRBV5-1 and TRBJ1-1; TRBD1 aligns across 7 bases. The CDR3 extends over 15 amino acids. Trimming removed 0 bases from V and 1 base from J; junction bases left unmatched: 3. The germline gives CDR1 SGHRS, CDR2 YFSETQ. The CDR3 coding sequence is TGCGCCAGCAGCTTGGGGGACAGACAGAACACTGAAGCTTTCTTT. Amino acids: CASSLGDRQNTEAFF.

The V call is TRBV4-2, the J call TRBJ2-7; D not resolved. The CDR3 contains 13 residues. Germline V gene lookup returns CDR1 LGHNA and CDR2 YNFKEQ. The V end was cut by 3 bases, the J end by 3 bases, with 9 bases between. The CDR3 DNA sequence: TGTGCCAGCAGCCAGGCTCCAGACTACGAGCAGTACTTC. Translated: CASSQAPDYEQYF.

The count of this clone is one. This chain uses TRBV7-3 with TRBJ1-1, with a possible D match to TRBD1 (6 bases). V lost 7 bases, J lost 1 base, and 13 bases lay in between. Germline CDR1 reads SGHTA; CDR2 reads FQGTGA. The CDR3 loop spans 14 amino acids. CDR3 in DNA: TGTGCCAGCAAGCTCGGACAGCAGAACACTGAAGCTTTCTTT. Protein: CASKLGQQNTEAFF.

This chain connects TRBV5-1 to TRBJ1-4; 7 bases match TRBD1. With 0 bases clipped from V and 4 bases from J, the junction kept 6 bases outside the gene matches. CDR1 and CDR2 from the germline V gene are SGHRS and YFSETQ. The CDR3 runs 16 residues. The CDR3 spells CASSLDLTGLNEKLFF. The DNA of the CDR3 is TGCGCCAGCAGCTTGGATCTGACAGGGCTTAATGAAAAACTGTTTTTT.

The genes are TRBV10-1 and TRBJ2-5, with 8 bases fitting TRBD1. The J call may be faulty, since TRBJ2-7 better matches the DNA end. CDR3 length: 13 residues. CDR1 and CDR2 (germline): WNHNN, SYGVQD (reference sequence). The CDR3 protein is CASSADRAYEQYF. Here the CDR3 DNA reads TGCGCCAGCAGTGCGGACAGGGCTTACGAGCAGTACTTC.

This chain joins TRBV5-1 and TRBJ2-2, with 8 bases fitting TRBD2. The germline V gene has CDR1 SGHRS and CDR2 YFSETQ. The junction had 12 bases not matched to a gene; V was cut back by 5 bases and J by 6 bases. The CDR3 is 16 amino acids. CDR3 region: CASRGVAGGVPGELFF. CDR3 nucleotide sequence: TGCGCCAGCAGAGGGGTCGCGGGAGGTGTCCCCGGGGAGCTGTTTTTT.

The chain employs TRBV6-5 and TRBJ1-5, with TRBD1 as a possible D gene (5 bases). Germline V CDR1 and CDR2: MNHEY, SVGAGI. This CDR3 is built from 15 residues. Trimming shortened V by 5 bases and J by 0 bases, and 11 bases separated the two germline ends. The CDR3 protein is CASSTGPYSNQPQHF. CDR3 in DNA: TGTGCCAGCAGTACAGGCCCTTATAGCAATCAGCCCCAGCATTTT.

A few counts support this clone. This chain connects TRBV29-1 to TRBJ2-7; TRBD1 matches at 10 bases. The CDR3 spans 13 residues. Unmatched junction bases numbered 7, after V lost 7 bases and J lost 4 bases. The germline gives CDR1 SQVTM, CDR2 ANQGSEA. The CDR3 spells CSAGTGAGYEQYF. For the CDR3, the DNA is TGCAGCGCAGGGACAGGGGCAGGGTACGAGCAGTACTTC.

The chain employs TRBV4-2 and TRBJ2-2; possible D gene TRBD1, 6 bases. Trimming took 2 bases from V and 6 from J, leaving 16 bases between them. This CDR3 has 16 residues. Looked up from germline, CDR1 is LGHNA and CDR2 is YNFKEQ. Here the CDR3 reads CASSQRDQGMAGELFF. The CDR3 DNA reads TGTGCCAGCAGCCAACGTGATCAGGGGATGGCCGGGGAGCTGTTTTTT.

The chain couples TRBV6-5 to TRBJ2-3, with TRBD1 matching over 10 bases. Germline values: CDR1 MNHEY, CDR2 SVGAGI. With 4 bases clipped from V and 2 bases from J, the junction kept 6 bases outside the gene matches. The CDR3 runs to 16 residues. The CDR3 DNA follows: TGTGCCAGCAGTTCCAAGACAGGGGGCACCACAGATACGCAGTATTTT. It translates to CASSSKTGGTTDTQYF.

The rearrangement links TRBV4-2 to TRBJ2-3; 10 bases match TRBD2. Per the germline V gene, CDR1 is LGHNA and CDR2 is YNFKEQ. CDR3 length: 16 amino acids. Trimming at V came to 0 bases and at J to 1 base, leaving 1 base not matched to a gene. CDR3: CASSQDGTSGTDTQYF. In DNA, the CDR3 is TGTGCCAGCAGCCAAGATGGGACTAGCGGCACAGATACGCAGTATTTT.

The chain links TRBV18 to TRBJ1-2; D remains ambiguous. Germline CDR1 is KGHSH and CDR2 is LQKENI. V shed 3 bases and J shed 4 bases, with 12 bases lying between them. This CDR3 contains 14 residues. The CDR3 here is CASSPRREVYGYTF. The CDR3 region has the DNA TGTGCCAGCTCACCGCGGAGGGAGGTCTATGGCTACACCTTC.

The rearrangement uses TRBV29-1 and TRBJ2-5; D may be TRBD1 (5 bases). V was shortened by 0 bases and J by 5 bases, with 13 bases between the two germline ends. The germline gives CDR1 SQVTM, CDR2 ANQGSEA. The CDR3 consists of 14 residues. CDR3 loop: CSVEDLGVGETQYF. The CDR3 DNA is TGCAGCGTTGAAGATTTAGGGGTTGGGGAGACCCAGTACTTC.

This sequence joins TRBV6-5 and TRBJ2-5, with D perhaps matching TRBD1 (7 bases). The V end lost 4 bases, the J end lost 4 bases, and 16 bases lay between the germline ends. The germline CDR1 and CDR2 sequences are MNHEY and SVGAGI. This CDR3 comprises 15 residues. CDR3 in DNA: TGTGCCAGCAGTTTCTCAACAGGGGAGGTAGAGACCCAGTACTTC. The encoded protein is CASSFSTGEVETQYF.

J is TRBJ2-7 and V is TRBV10-3, with 7 bases identical to TRBD2. Germline V CDR1 and CDR2: ENHRY, SYGVKD. CDR3 length: 14 amino acids. The CDR3 spells CALSEGGPGYEQYF. In nucleotides, the CDR3 is TGTGCGCTCTCTGAGGGAGGGCCGGGATACGAGCAGTACTTC.

This clone has only a few counts. The chain links TRBV27 to TRBJ1-6, with D tentatively TRBD1 (6 bases). Germline V gene sequence: CDR1 MNHEY, CDR2 SMNVEV (reference sequence). The CDR3 runs to 15 residues. Trimming removed 5 bases from V and 6 bases from J, with 14 bases in between. The CDR3 sequence is CASSPGTLGNSPLHF. The CDR3 DNA reads as TGTGCCAGCAGTCCCGGGACATTGGGTAATTCACCCCTCCACTTT.

This clone was observed a handful of times. The chain carries TRBV5-6 and TRBJ2-7, with 11 nucleotides matching TRBD2. CDR1 is SGHDT and CDR2 is YYEEEE in the germline V gene. The V gene end was trimmed by 4 bases and the J gene end by 0 bases; junction bases not matched to a gene: 6. This CDR3 contains 16 residues. The CDR3 DNA sequence: TGTGCCAGCAGCCCGGGACTAGCGGATAGCTCCTACGAGCAGTACTTC. Amino acids: CASSPGLADSSYEQYF. Full variable domain (remainder filled in from reference TRBV5-6 and TRBJ2-7): DAGVTQSPTHLIKTRGQQVTLRCSPKSGHDTVSWYQQALGQGPQFIFQYYEEEERQRGNFPDRFSGHQFPNYSSELNVNALLLGDSALYLCASSPGLADSSYEQYFGPGTRLTVT.